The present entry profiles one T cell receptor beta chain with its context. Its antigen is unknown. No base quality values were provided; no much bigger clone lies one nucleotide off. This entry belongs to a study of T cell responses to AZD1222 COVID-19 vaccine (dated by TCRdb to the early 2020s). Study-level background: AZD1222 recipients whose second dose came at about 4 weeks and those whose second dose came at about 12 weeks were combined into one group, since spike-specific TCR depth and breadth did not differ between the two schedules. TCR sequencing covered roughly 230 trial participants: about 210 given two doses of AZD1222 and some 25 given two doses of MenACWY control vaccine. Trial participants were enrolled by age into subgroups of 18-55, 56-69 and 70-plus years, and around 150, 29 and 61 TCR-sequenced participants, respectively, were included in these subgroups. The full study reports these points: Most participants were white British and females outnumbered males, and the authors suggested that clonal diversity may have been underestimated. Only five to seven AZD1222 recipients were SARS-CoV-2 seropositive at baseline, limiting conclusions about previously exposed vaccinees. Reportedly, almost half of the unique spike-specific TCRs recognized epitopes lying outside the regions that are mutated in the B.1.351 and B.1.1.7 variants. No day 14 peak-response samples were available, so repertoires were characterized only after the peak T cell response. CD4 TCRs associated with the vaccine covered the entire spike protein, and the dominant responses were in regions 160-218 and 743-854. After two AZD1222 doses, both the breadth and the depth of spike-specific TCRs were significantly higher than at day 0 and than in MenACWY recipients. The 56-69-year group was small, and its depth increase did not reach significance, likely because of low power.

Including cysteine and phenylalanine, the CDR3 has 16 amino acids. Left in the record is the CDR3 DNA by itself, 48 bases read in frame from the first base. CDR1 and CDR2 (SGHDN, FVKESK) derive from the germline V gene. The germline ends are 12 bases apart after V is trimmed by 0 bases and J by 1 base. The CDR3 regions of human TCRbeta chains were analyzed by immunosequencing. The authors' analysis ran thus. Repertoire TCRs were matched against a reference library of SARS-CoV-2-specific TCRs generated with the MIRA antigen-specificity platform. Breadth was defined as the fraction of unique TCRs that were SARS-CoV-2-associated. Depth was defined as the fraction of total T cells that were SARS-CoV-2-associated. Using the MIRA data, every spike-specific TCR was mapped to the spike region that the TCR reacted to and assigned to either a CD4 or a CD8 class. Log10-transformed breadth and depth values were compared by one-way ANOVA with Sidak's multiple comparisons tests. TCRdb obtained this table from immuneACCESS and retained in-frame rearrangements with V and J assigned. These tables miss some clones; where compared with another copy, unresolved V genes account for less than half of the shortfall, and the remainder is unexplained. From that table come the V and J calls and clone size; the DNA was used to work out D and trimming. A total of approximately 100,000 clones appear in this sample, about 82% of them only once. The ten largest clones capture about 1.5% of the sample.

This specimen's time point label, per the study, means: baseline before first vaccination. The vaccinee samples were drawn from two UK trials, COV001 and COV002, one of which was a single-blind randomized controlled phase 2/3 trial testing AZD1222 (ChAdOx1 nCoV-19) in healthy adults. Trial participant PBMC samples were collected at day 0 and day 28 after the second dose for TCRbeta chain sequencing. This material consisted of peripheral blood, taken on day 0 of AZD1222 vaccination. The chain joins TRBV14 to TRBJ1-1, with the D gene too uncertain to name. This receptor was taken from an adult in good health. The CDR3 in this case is CASSQDRVWANTEAFF. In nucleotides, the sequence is TGTGCCAGCAGCCAAGATCGAGTTTGGGCGAACACTGAAGCTTTCTTT.